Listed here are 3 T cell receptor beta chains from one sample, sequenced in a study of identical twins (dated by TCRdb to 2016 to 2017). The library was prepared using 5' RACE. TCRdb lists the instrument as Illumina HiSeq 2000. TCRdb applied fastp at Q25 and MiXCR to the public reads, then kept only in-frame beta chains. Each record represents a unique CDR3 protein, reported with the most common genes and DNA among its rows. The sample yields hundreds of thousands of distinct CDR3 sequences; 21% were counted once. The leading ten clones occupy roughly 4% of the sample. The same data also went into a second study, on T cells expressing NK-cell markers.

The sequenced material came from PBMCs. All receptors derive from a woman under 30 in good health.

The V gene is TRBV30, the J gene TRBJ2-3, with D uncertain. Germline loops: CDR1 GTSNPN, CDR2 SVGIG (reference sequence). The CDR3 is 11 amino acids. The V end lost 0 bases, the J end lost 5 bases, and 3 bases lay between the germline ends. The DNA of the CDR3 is TGTGCCTGGAGTGTACAAGATACGCAGTATTTT. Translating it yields CAWSVQDTQYF. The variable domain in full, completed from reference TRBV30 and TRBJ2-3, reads SQTIHQWPATLVQPVGSPLSLECTVEGTSNPNLYWYRQAAGRGLQLLFYSVGIGQISSEVPQNLSASRPQDRQFILSSKKLLLSDSGFYLCAWSVQDTQYFGPGTRLTVL.

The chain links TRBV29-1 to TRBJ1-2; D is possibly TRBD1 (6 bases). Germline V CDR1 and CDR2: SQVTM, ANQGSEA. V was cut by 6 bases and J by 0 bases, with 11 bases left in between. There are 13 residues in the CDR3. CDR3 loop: CSVPDRPNYGYTF. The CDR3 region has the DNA TGCAGCGTACCTGACAGGCCTAACTATGGCTACACCTTC.

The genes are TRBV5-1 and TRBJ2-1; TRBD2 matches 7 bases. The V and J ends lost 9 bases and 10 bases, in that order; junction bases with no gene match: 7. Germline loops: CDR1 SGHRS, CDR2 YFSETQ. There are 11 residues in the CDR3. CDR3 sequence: CATTGGGEQFF. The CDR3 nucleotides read TGCGCCACCACTGGGGGGGGAGAGCAGTTCTTC.